Following are 6 T cell receptor beta chains from one sample sequenced in a study of response to subunit inactivated influenza vaccine. One entry per CDR3 protein, called by TCRdb with MiXCR from the RT-PCR reads. The data contain roughly 290,000 distinct CDR3 sequences, 21% of them singletons. The material was PBMCs from blood, obtained 21 months after vaccination. The receptors shown here come from a man between 50 and 75 years old who received an inactivated influenza vaccine.

This clonotype was picked up many times. This rearrangement joins TRBV5-1 to TRBJ2-2; a possible D gene is TRBD2 (7 bases). V lost 0 bases and J lost 0, with 18 bases in between. The CDR3 totals 19 residues. Germline V lookup: CDR1 SGHRS, CDR2 YFSETQ. The CDR3 nucleotides are TGCGCCAGCAGCTTGGCCTACGGGGGGCAACGGCCGAACACCGGGGAGCTGTTTTTT. Translation gives CASSLAYGGQRPNTGELFF.

The V gene is TRBV6-1, the J gene TRBJ2-1, with 8 bases lining up with TRBD1. Trimming removed 6 bases from V and 11 bases from J; junction bases left unmatched: 15. The CDR3 is made up of 15 amino acids. CDR1 is MNHNS, CDR2 SASEGT, per germline. This CDR3 is CASRGQVGLTTKQFF. CDR3 bases: TGTGCCAGCAGGGGACAGGTAGGGCTTACGACGAAGCAGTTCTTC.

There are a few counts of this clonotype. The rearrangement links TRBV20-1 to TRBJ1-1; 7 positions match TRBD1. V was clipped by 3 bases and J by 5 bases; unmatched bases: 9. The CDR3 contains 14 residues. CDR1 DFQATT and CDR2 SNEGSKA come from the germline V gene (reference sequence). CDR3 in DNA: TGCAGTGCTAGCGGAACCAGGGGGAGGACTGAAGCTTTCTTT. Translation: CSASGTRGRTEAFF.

The gene calls are TRBV10-3 and TRBJ2-3, with 13 bases matching TRBD2. J was trimmed by 4 bases and V by 2 bases; bases with no gene match: 3. CDR1 is ENHRY and CDR2 is SYGVKD in the germline V gene. The CDR3 covers 16 residues. CDR3 nucleotides: TGTGCCATCAGTGAGCCACTAGCGGGGGGGGCAGATACGCAGTATTTT. This sequence encodes CAISEPLAGGADTQYF.

This clonotype showed up many times. The J gene is TRBJ1-1, the V gene TRBV30; D is unclear. V was shortened by 5 bases and J by 1 base, with 11 bases between the two germline ends. The CDR3 length is 13 residues. Germline CDR1 and CDR2: GTSNPN and SVGIG (reference sequence). CDR3 nucleotides: TGTGCCTGGTCCCCCCGGGAGAACACTGAAGCTTTCTTT. Encoded protein: CAWSPRENTEAFF. The full variable domain, in which reference TRBV30 and TRBJ1-1 provide the parts outside the CDR3, is SQTIHQWPATLVQPVGSPLSLECTVEGTSNPNLYWYRQAAGRGLQLLFYSVGIGQISSEVPQNLSASRPQDRQFILSSKKLLLSDSGFYLCAWSPRENTEAFFGQGTRLTVV.

The table lists this clonotype with many counts. Here the CDR3 reads CASSLVGTGANQPQHF. In nucleotides, the CDR3 is TGTGCCAGCAGCTTAGTAGGGACAGGGGCAAATCAGCCCCAGCATTTT. The V gene is TRBV7-2, the J gene TRBJ1-5; 10 nucleotides agree with TRBD1. CDR1 and CDR2 (germline): SGHTA, FQGNSA. The V segment lost 1 base and the J segment 4 bases; nucleotides outside the gene matches: 4. The CDR3 consists of 16 residues.